This T cell receptor (beta chain) was identified in a study of cytomegalovirus exposure and HLA in healthy donors. A word on this clone: The target antigen is unknown.

Germline CDR1 reads MDHEN; CDR2 reads SYDVKM. This CDR3 comprises 14 residues. Trimming removed 6 bases from V and 7 bases from J; junction bases left unmatched: 8. Study-wide results and caveats: Sequence variants that were highly shared formed a cluster that was likely a sequencing artifact.

Primers for the PCR totalled 60 Vbeta and 13 Jbeta. Produced via immunoSEQ multiplex PCR; TCRdb's table is partial and in-frame only. The table includes more than 100,000 clones, about 75% detected once. The chain joins TRBV28 to TRBJ1-2; 10 nucleotides match TRBD1. Sequencing was performed on PBMCs. The sequence came from a man in his 60s in good health and CMV-seropositive. CDR3 amino acids: CASSLGQGQGGYTF. CDR3 DNA sequence: TGTGCCAGCAGCTTGGGACAGGGGCAGGGTGGCTACACCTTC.